This T cell receptor beta chain was recovered during a study of patients and donors after allogeneic stem cell transplantation. Each CDR3 protein gets one entry after TCRdb re-called the RT-PCR reads with MiXCR. The data hold about 200,000 distinct CDR3 sequences, with 40% to 45% observed a single time. Sequenced sample: blood, either unsorted or a sorted T cell fraction (not recorded which). The TCR sequence derives from a human donor who was either an allogeneic HSCT recipient or a stem cell or donor lymphocyte infusion donor (not recorded which). It is not recorded whose cells these are; they may come from a transplant donor.

CDR3 sequence: CASQLRDYSGELFF. As DNA, the CDR3 is TGTGCCAGCCAACTACGGGACTATTCCGGGGAGCTGTTTTTT. This chain links TRBV2 with TRBJ2-2; 7 bases match TRBD2. V was clipped by 8 bases and J by 6 bases; unmatched bases: 9. This CDR3 is 14 amino acids long. Germline CDR1 SNHLY, CDR2 FYNNEI.